This T cell receptor (beta chain) was documented in a study of shared clonotypes between healthy human individuals. The wider study: Samples came from a couple of female and a few male donors aged 18 to 49.

For this clone: Its antigen is unidentified.

Points from the study as a whole: Genetic and exposure-history diversity was limited by the few donors.

The length of the CDR3 is 14 residues. Germline CDR1 MDHEN, CDR2 SYDVKM. The V and J ends lost 6 bases and 5 bases respectively, with 14 bases between them. Here immunoSEQ multiplex PCR was the method, and the copy in TCRdb shows in-frame clones only, minus some. The sample lists 2 million to 2.5 million clones; about 92% were seen once. Memory CD4+ cells were the fraction left after CD45RA+ naive selection. The specimen sequenced was naive CD4+ T cells from PBMCs. Subset reported: CD45RA+ positively selected. The V and J genes are TRBV28 and TRBJ1-5; D not resolved. The sequence was obtained from a man younger than 30 in good health. Some clones in this sample may be carry-over from other donors' samples. CDR3 in amino acids: CASRHPYTDQPQHF. CDR3 coding DNA: TGTGCCAGCAGGCATCCGTACACCGATCAGCCCCAGCATTTT.